This T cell receptor beta chain was captured by sequencing in a study of T-cell memory formation after mild COVID-19. About the research overall: Largely, TCR clusters stayed within a single donor. Findings and limits, study-wide: Clones that shrank (day 15 to 85) were balanced CD4/CD8, whereas later expanders leaned CD4+. Detection of some responders pre-infection suggested pre-existing cross-reactive memory T cells participated.

TCRalpha and TCRbeta libraries used 5'RACE with constant-segment primers and UMIs. From the 5' RACE reads, TCRdb called clonotypes with MiXCR, one entry per CDR3 protein. The sample shows some 130,000 distinct CDR3 sequences, approximately 25% of them seen only once. As for this clonotype: Its antigen is as yet unknown.

CDR1 SGHTA and CDR2 FQGNSA come from the germline V gene. The CDR3 is made up of 15 amino acids. V lost 5 bases to trimming and J lost 3 bases, with 17 bases between them. V usage is TRBV7-2 and J usage is TRBJ2-7; tentatively, D is TRBD2 (5 bases). The receptor was isolated from an adult woman who had mild COVID-19 (a few samples of this study predate the infection). Cell type and time point are not known. The sample consisted of PBMCs or a T cell subset sorted from them (not recorded which). The CDR3 loop is CASSNEGSYLYEQYF. CDR3 nucleotide sequence: TGTGCCAGCAGCAACGAGGGCAGTTACCTCTACGAGCAGTACTTC.